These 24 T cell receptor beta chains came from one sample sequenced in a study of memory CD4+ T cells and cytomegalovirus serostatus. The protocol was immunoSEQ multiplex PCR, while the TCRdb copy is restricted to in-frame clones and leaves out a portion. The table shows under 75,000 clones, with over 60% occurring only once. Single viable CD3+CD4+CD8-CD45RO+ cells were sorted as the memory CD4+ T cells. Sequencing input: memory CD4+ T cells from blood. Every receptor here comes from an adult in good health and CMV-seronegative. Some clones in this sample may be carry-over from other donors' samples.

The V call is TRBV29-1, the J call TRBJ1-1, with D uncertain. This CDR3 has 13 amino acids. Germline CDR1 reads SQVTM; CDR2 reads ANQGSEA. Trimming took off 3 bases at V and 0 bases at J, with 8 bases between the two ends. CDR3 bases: TGCAGCGTTGACAGGAATATGAACACTGAAGCTTTCTTT. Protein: CSVDRNMNTEAFF.

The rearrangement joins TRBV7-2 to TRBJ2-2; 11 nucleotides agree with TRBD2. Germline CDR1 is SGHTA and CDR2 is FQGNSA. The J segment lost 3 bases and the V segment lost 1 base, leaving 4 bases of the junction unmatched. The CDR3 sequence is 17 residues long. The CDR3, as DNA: TGTGCCAGCAGCTTAGTTACTAGCGGGAGTTACACCGGGGAGCTGTTTTTT. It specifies CASSLVTSGSYTGELFF.

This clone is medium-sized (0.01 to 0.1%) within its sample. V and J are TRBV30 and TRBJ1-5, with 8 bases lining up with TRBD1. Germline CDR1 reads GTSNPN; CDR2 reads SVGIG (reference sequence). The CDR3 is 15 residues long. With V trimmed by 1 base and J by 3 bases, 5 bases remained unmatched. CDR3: CAWSAGTGPNQPQHF. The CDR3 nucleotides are TGTGCCTGGAGTGCCGGGACAGGCCCCAATCAGCCCCAGCATTTT. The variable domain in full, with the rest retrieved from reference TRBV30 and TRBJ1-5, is SQTIHQWPATLVQPVGSPLSLECTVEGTSNPNLYWYRQAAGRGLQLLFYSVGIGQISSEVPQNLSASRPQDRQFILSSKKLLLSDSGFYLCAWSAGTGPNQPQHFGDGTRLSIL.

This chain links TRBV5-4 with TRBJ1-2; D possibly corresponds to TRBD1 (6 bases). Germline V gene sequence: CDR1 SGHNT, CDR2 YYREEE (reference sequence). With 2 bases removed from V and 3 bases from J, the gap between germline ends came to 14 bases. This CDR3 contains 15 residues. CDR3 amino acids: CASSLRQVPDYGYTF. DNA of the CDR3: TGTGCCAGCAGCTTAAGACAGGTCCCCGACTATGGCTACACCTTC.

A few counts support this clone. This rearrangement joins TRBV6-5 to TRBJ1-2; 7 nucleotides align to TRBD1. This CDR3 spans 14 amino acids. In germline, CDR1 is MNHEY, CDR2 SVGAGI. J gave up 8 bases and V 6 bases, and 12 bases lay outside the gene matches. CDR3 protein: CASSPSGQRSGYTF. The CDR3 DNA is TGTGCCAGCAGCCCCTCGGGACAGCGCTCAGGCTACACCTTC.

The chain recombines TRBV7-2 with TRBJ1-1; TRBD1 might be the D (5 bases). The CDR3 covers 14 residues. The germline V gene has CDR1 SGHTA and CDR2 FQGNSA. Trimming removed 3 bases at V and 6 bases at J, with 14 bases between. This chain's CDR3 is CASSLIVGVPEAFF. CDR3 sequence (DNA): TGTGCCAGCAGCTTGATCGTGGGGGTCCCTGAAGCTTTCTTT.

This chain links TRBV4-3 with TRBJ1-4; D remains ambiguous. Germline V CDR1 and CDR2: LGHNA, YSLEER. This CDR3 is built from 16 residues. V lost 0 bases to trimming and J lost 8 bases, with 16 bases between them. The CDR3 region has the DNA TGCGCCAGCAGCCAAGATCCACCGACATCCGGGGAAAAACTGTTTTTT. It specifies CASSQDPPTSGEKLFF.

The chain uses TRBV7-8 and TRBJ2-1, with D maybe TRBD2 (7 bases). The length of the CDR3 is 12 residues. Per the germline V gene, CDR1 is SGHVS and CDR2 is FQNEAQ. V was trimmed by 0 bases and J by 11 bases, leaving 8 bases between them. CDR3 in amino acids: CASSLAGGQQFF. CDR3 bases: TGTGCCAGCAGCTTAGCGGGGGGGCAGCAGTTCTTC. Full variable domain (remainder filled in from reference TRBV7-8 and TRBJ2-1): GAGVSQSPRYKVAKRGQDVALRCDPISGHVSLFWYQQALGQGPEFLTYFQNEAQLDKSGLPSDRFFAERPEGSVSTLKIQRTQQEDSAVYLCASSLAGGQQFFGPGTRLTVL.

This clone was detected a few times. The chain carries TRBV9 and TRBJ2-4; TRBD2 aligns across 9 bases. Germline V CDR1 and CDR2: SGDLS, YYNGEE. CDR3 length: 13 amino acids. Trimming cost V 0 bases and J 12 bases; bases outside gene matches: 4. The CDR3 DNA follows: TGTGCCAGCAGCGTAGGCCTAGCGGGGCGTCAGTACTTC. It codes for CASSVGLAGRQYF.

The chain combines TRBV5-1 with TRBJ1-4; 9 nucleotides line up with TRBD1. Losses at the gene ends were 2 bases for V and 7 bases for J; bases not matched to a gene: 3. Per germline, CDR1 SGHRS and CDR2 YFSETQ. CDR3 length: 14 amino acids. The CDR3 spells CASSLGTGPEKLFF. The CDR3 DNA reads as TGCGCCAGCAGCTTAGGGACAGGGCCTGAAAAACTGTTTTTT.

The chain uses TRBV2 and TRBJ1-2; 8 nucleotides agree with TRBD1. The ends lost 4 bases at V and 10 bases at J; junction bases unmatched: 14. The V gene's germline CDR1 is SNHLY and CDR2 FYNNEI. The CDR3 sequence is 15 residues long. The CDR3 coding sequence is TGTGCCAGCAGTGTTATCAGGGGGCGAGGAAGTGACTACACCTTC. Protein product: CASSVIRGRGSDYTF.

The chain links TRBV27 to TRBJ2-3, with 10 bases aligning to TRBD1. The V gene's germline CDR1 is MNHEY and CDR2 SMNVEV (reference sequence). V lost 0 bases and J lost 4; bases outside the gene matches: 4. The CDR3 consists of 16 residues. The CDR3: CASSLSPGTGADTQYF. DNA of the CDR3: TGTGCCAGCAGTTTATCGCCCGGGACAGGGGCAGATACGCAGTATTTT.

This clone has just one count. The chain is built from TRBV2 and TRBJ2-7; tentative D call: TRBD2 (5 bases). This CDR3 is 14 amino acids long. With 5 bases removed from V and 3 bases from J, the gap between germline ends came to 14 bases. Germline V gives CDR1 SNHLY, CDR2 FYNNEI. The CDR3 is CASSRWRSGYEQYF. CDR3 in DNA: TGTGCCAGCAGTAGGTGGAGGTCAGGCTACGAGCAGTACTTC.

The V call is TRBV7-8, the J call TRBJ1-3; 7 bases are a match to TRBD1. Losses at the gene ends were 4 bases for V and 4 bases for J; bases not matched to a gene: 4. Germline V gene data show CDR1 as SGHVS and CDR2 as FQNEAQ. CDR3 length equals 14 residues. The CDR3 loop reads CASSYRGSGNTIYF. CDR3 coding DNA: TGTGCCAGCAGCTACAGGGGATCCGGAAACACCATATATTTT.

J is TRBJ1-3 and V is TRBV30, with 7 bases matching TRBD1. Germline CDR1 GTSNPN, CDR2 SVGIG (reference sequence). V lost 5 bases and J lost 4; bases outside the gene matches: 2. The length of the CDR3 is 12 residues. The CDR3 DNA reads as TGTGCCTGGGGGACAGCCGGAAACACCATATATTTT. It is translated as CAWGTAGNTIYF. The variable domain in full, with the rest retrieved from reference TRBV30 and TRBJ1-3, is SQTIHQWPATLVQPVGSPLSLECTVEGTSNPNLYWYRQAAGRGLQLLFYSVGIGQISSEVPQNLSASRPQDRQFILSSKKLLLSDSGFYLCAWGTAGNTIYFGEGSWLTVV.

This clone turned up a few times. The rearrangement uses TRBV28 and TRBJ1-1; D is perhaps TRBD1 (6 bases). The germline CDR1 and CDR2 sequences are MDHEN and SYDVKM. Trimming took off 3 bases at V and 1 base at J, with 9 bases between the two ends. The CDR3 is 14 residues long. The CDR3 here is CASSLGGKNTEAFF. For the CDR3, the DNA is TGTGCCAGCAGTTTGGGGGGCAAGAACACTGAAGCTTTCTTT.

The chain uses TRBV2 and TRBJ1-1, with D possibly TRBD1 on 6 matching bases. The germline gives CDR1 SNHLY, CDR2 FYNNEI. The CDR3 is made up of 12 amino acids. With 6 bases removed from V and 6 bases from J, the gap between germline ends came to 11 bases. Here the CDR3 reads CASSENRAEAFF. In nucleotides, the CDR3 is TGTGCCAGCAGCGAGAACAGGGCTGAAGCTTTCTTT.

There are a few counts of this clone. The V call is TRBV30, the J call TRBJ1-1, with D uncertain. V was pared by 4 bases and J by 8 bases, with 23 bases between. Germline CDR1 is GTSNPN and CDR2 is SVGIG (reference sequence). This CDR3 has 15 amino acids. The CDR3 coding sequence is TGTGCCTGGACCGCGGTTCCGGTCCGAATAAGGGAAGCTTTCTTT. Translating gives CAWTAVPVRIREAFF.

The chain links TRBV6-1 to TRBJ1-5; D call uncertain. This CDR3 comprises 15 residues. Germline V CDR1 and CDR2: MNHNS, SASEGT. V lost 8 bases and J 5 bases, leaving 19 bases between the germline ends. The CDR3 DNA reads TGTGCCAGCGTTTTCGTGGTTTCAAAAGATCAGCCCCAGCATTTT. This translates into CASVFVVSKDQPQHF.

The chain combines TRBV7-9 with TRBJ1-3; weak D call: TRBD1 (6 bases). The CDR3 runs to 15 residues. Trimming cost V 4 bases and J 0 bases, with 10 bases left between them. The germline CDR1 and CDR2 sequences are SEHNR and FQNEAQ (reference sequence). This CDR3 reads CASSSRGPSGNTIYF. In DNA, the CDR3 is TGTGCCAGCAGCTCCAGGGGCCCCTCTGGAAACACCATATATTTT.

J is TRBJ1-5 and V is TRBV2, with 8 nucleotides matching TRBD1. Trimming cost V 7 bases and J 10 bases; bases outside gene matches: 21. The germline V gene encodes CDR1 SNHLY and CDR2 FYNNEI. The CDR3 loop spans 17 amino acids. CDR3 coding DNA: TGTGCCAGCATGGAGCAGGGGGCGGGAAGGGCTCCAGCTCCCCAGCATTTT. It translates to CASMEQGAGRAPAPQHF.

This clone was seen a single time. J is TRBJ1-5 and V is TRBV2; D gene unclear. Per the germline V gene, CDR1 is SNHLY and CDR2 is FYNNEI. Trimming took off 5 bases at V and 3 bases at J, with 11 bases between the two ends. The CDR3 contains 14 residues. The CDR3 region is CASSPKRDNQPQHF. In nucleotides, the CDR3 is TGTGCCAGCAGTCCTAAACGGGACAATCAGCCCCAGCATTTT. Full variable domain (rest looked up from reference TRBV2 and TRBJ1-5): EPEVTQTPSHQVTQMGQEVILRCVPISNHLYFYWYRQILGQKVEFLVSFYNNEISEKSEIFDDQFSVERPDGSNFTLKIRSTKLEDSAMYFCASSPKRDNQPQHFGDGTRLSIL.

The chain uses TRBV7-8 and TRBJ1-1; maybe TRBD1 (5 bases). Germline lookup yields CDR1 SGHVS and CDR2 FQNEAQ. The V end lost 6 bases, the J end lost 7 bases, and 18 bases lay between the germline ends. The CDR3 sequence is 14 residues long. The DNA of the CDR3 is TGTGCCAGCAGTTATACGGTGGCCCAGGGTGAAGCTTTCTTT. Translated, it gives CASSYTVAQGEAFF.

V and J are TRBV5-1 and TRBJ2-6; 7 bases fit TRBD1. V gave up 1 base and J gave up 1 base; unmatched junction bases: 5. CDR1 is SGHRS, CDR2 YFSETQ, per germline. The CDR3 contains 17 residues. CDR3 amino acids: CASSLLVQGSGANVLTF. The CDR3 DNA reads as TGCGCCAGCAGCTTGCTCGTACAGGGGTCTGGGGCCAACGTCCTGACTTTC. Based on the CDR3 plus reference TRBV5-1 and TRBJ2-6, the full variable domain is KAGVTQTPRYLIKTRGQQVTLSCSPISGHRSVSWYQQTPGQGLQFLFEYFSETQRNKGNFPGRFSGRQFSNSRSEMNVSTLELGDSALYLCASSLLVQGSGANVLTFGAGSRLTVL.